This is a list of T cell receptor beta chains from one sample in a study of shared clonotypes between healthy human individuals. Assay: immunoSEQ multiplex PCR; the TCRdb copy retains only in-frame clones and omits some. The sample has millions of clones; under 95% are singletons. The sequencing input was naive CD8+ T cells from PBMCs. Every receptor here comes from a man in his late teens or twenties in good health. Some clones in this sample may be carry-over from other donors' samples. Both conserved end residues are part of each CDR3. A D gene is named only where the DNA matches it firmly. Some rows have no size entry. The others give once, few or many, or a class for an expanded clone.

d_gene,abundance,v_gene,j_gene,CDR3nt,CDR3aa
.,.,TRBV27,TRBJ2-1,TGTGCCAGCAGTTTATTGGGTAGCGTCGATGAGCAGTTCTTC,CASSLLGSVDEQFF
TRBD2,.,TRBV5-1,TRBJ2-5,TGCGCCAGCAGCGCCGGACTAGCGGACCTGCAAGAGACCCAGTACTTC,CASSAGLADLQETQYF
.,.,TRBV28,TRBJ2-5,TGTGCCAGCAGTTTTTATCCCCCGCAGGCGGAGATCCAAGAGACCCAGTACTTC,CASSFYPPQAEIQETQYF
.,.,TRBV27,TRBJ1-5,TGTGCCAGCAGTTGGATTGGGGGCTCTTCTCAGCCCCAGCATTTT,CASSWIGGSSQPQHF
TRBD1,.,TRBV5-1,TRBJ2-5,TGCGCCAGCAGCTTTCATGCGGGACAGGGACTTGGGAAGACCCAGTACTTC,CASSFHAGQGLGKTQYF
.,.,TRBV18,TRBJ1-2,TGTGCCAGCTCCCCTGGAACCCGCTATGGCTACACCTTC,CASSPGTRYGYTF
.,.,TRBV14,TRBJ1-2,TGTGCCAGCAGCCAAGGACCTACAGGGATCTATGGCTACACCTTC,CASSQGPTGIYGYTF
.,.,TRBV4-1,TRBJ2-3,TGCGCCAGCAGCCCTAGGGCAGGAAGCACAGATACGCAGTATTTT,CASSPRAGSTDTQYF
.,once,TRBV11-2,TRBJ2-1,TGTGCCAGCAGCTTAGTACGGGTCGCCTACAATGAGCAGTTCTTC,CASSLVRVAYNEQFF
TRBD2,.,TRBV19,TRBJ2-7,TGTGCCAGTAGTGCCTTAACTAGCGGGAGCTCCTACGAGCAGTACTTC,CASSALTSGSSYEQYF
.,.,TRBV15,TRBJ2-2,TGTGCCACCAGCAGAGACACGAACACCGGGGAGCTGTTTTTT,CATSRDTNTGELFF
TRBD2,.,TRBV30,TRBJ2-1,TGTGCTGGCCCCCGGGAGCGGGGGGGGGTTGACAATGAGCAGTTCTTC,CAGPRERGGVDNEQFF
.,.,TRBV25-1,TRBJ1-6,TGTGCCAGCTCTTCAGGGTTGGGTTCACCCCTCCACTTT,CASSSGLGSPLHF
.,once,TRBV19,TRBJ2-7,TGTGCCAGTAGTATAGATGCCACGGCCGATGGCTACGAGCAGTACTTC,CASSIDATADGYEQYF
.,.,TRBV6-5,TRBJ2-3,TGTGCCAGCAGAGTTTCTAGCGAAGCAGATACGCAGTATTTT,CASRVSSEADTQYF
.,.,TRBV6-5,TRBJ1-1,TGTGCCAGCAGTTACGTCAGACTGAACACTGAAGCTTTCTTT,CASSYVRLNTEAFF
TRBD1,.,TRBV5-4,TRBJ1-2,TGTGCCAGCAGCTTGGGGACAGGCCTATGGGGCGGCTACACCTTC,CASSLGTGLWGGYTF
TRBD2,.,TRBV7-9,TRBJ2-7,TGTGCCAGCAGCCAAACTAGCGGGAGGTCTTCCGATTTCTACGAGCAGTACTTC,CASSQTSGRSSDFYEQYF
TRBD2,.,TRBV14,TRBJ2-3,TGTGCCAGCAGCCGTGAAGCGGGAGTGGTAGATACGCAGTATTTT,CASSREAGVVDTQYF
TRBD1,.,TRBV28,TRBJ1-2,TGTGCCAGCAGTGCCTCCAGGGGGCTTTACTATGGCTACACCTTC,CASSASRGLYYGYTF